The 6 T cell receptor beta chains in this list originate from one sample, sequenced in a study of CD8 T cells in ankylosing spondylitis. The study's findings and limits: The study identified a TCR beta motif of under ten highly homologous variants that appeared characteristic of ankylosing spondylitis blood.

TCRdb reprocessed the 5' RACE reads with MiXCR, giving one entry per CDR3 protein. The repertoire holds about 90,000 distinct CDR3 sequences, with about 8.1% as singletons. These receptors have no identified antigens. The sequenced material came from blood, either unsorted or a sorted T cell fraction (not recorded which). Receptor source: a male donor with ankylosing spondylitis.

This clonotype occurred many times. The chain has TRBV3-1 and TRBJ1-1; TRBD1 agrees at 7 bases. With V trimmed by 5 bases and J by 0 bases, 3 bases remained unmatched. In germline, CDR1 is LGHDT, CDR2 YNNKEL (reference sequence). The CDR3 consists of 14 residues. The DNA for the CDR3 is TGTGCCAGCAGCAAGGGACAGATGAACACTGAAGCTTTCTTT. This translates into CASSKGQMNTEAFF.

This clonotype was picked up many times. The rearrangement links TRBV5-1 to TRBJ2-5; 9 nucleotides align to TRBD1. Unmatched junction bases numbered 9, after V lost 4 bases and J lost 5 bases. This CDR3 contains 15 residues. Germline CDR1 reads SGHRS; CDR2 reads YFSETQ. CDR3 region: CASSPRDRAMETQYF. For the CDR3, the DNA is TGCGCCAGCAGCCCCAGGGACAGGGCTATGGAGACCCAGTACTTC.

The chain carries TRBV29-1 and TRBJ2-5; 7 nucleotides line up with TRBD1. Germline CDR1 SQVTM, CDR2 ANQGSEA. This CDR3 contains 16 residues. J gave up 0 bases and V 6 bases, and 13 bases lay outside the gene matches. The CDR3 coding sequence is TGCAGCGTCCTCGGGACAGTCTTGCCTGACCAAGAGACCCAGTACTTC. This sequence encodes CSVLGTVLPDQETQYF.

This clonotype showed up just a few times. CDR3 DNA sequence: TGTGCCAGCAGTTCCGGAGGTATCGAGCAGTACGTC. Encoded protein: CASSSGGIEQYV. The chain is built from TRBV7-8 and TRBJ2-7, with a tentative D call TRBD2 (5 bases). Trimming took off 6 bases at V and 6 bases at J, with 12 bases between the two ends. This CDR3 has 12 amino acids. Germline CDR1 SGHVS, CDR2 FQNEAQ.

This clonotype has at least ten counts. This chain connects TRBV29-1 to TRBJ2-1; D not certain. The V gene lost 4 bases and the J gene lost 10 bases, with 11 bases spanning the gap. This CDR3 is built from 11 residues. Germline lookup yields CDR1 SQVTM and CDR2 ANQGSEA. In DNA form, the CDR3 reads TGCAGCGTTGTACCCTTGGGGGAGCAGTTCTTC. It specifies CSVVPLGEQFF.

The chain couples TRBV7-9 to TRBJ1-1; 8 bases agree with TRBD1. The germline V gene has CDR1 SEHNR and CDR2 FQNEAQ (reference sequence). The J segment lost 5 bases and the V segment lost 3 bases, leaving 14 bases of the junction unmatched. The CDR3 has 17 amino acids. CDR3 sequence: CASSLGRAGGTGTEAFF. The DNA for the CDR3 is TGTGCCAGCAGCTTGGGGCGGGCAGGGGGCACGGGGACTGAAGCTTTCTTT. Full variable domain (rest looked up from reference TRBV7-9 and TRBJ1-1): DTGVSQNPRHKITKRGQNVTFRCDPISEHNRLYWYRQTLGQGPEFLTYFQNEAQLEKSRLLSDRFSAERPKGSFSTLEIQRTEQGDSAMYLCASSLGRAGGTGTEAFFGQGTRLTVV.